A selection of T cell receptor beta chains follows, all from one sample in a study of shared clonotypes between healthy human individuals. Some clones are missing from TCRdb's copy, which holds only in-frame ones; the method was immunoSEQ multiplex PCR. The sample has about 680,000 clones, 60% to 80% seen once. The sequenced material came from memory CD4+ T cells sorted from blood. Receptor source: a woman in her 30s in good health. The CDR3 runs from the conserved cysteine through the conserved F or W. D genes are given only for firm matches. Size is omitted from some rows. Given values are once, few, many or a class for expanded clones.

V gene: TRBV7-9; clone size: .; CDR3 length: 15; D gene: TRBD1; J gene: TRBJ1-1; CDR3 DNA: TGTGCCAGCAAAGGGACAGGGGGAGGGAACACTGAAGCTTTCTTT; CDR3 protein: CASKGTGGGNTEAFF
V gene: TRBV5-1; clone size: .; CDR3 length: 14; D gene: .; J gene: TRBJ1-2; CDR3 DNA: TGCGCCAGCCGAATCGACCGCGAACTCTATGGCTACACCTTC; CDR3 protein: CASRIDRELYGYTF
V gene: TRBV28; clone size: .; CDR3 length: 15; D gene: TRBD2; J gene: TRBJ2-1; CDR3 DNA: TGTGCCAGCAGCTCCGGGACTAGCGGGAGGGTTGAGCAGTTCTTC; CDR3 protein: CASSSGTSGRVEQFF
V gene: TRBV14; clone size: .; CDR3 length: 20; D gene: .; J gene: TRBJ2-1; CDR3 DNA: TGTGCCAGCAGCCAAGGATTGGGACGAGAGCGAGGTCTCTTCGGCAATGAGCAGTTCTTC; CDR3 protein: CASSQGLGRERGLFGNEQFF
V gene: TRBV20-1; clone size: .; CDR3 length: 10; D gene: .; J gene: TRBJ1-2; CDR3 DNA: TGCAGTGCACTCCGCTATGGCTACACCTTC; CDR3 protein: CSALRYGYTF
V gene: TRBV28; clone size: .; CDR3 length: 13; D gene: .; J gene: TRBJ2-7; CDR3 DNA: TGTGCCAGCAGTCAACCCCCCACCCACGAGCAGTACTTC; CDR3 protein: CASSQPPTHEQYF
V gene: TRBV29-1; clone size: .; CDR3 length: 10; D gene: .; J gene: TRBJ1-1; CDR3 DNA: TGCAGCGTTGGGGCCACTGAAGCTTTCTTT; CDR3 protein: CSVGATEAFF
V gene: TRBV18; clone size: many; CDR3 length: 16; D gene: TRBD1; J gene: TRBJ2-2; CDR3 DNA: TGTGCCAGCTCACCAAAGACAGGGGCCAACACCGGGGAGCTGTTTTTT; CDR3 protein: CASSPKTGANTGELFF
V gene: TRBV21-1; clone size: .; CDR3 length: 12; D gene: .; J gene: TRBJ2-1; CDR3 DNA: TGTGCCAGCACCAAAGGTGGAAATGAGCAGTTCTTC; CDR3 protein: CASTKGGNEQFF
V gene: TRBV7-9; clone size: .; CDR3 length: 14; D gene: .; J gene: TRBJ1-1; CDR3 DNA: TGTGCCAGCAGCCCAGGGAGTAGGGGGACTGAAGCTTTCTTT; CDR3 protein: CASSPGSRGTEAFF
V gene: TRBV11-3; clone size: .; CDR3 length: 14; D gene: TRBD1; J gene: TRBJ2-7; CDR3 DNA: TGTGCCAGCAGTTTACAGGGGGCAAGTAGCGAGCAGTACTTC; CDR3 protein: CASSLQGASSEQYF
V gene: TRBV18; clone size: .; CDR3 length: 15; D gene: TRBD1; J gene: TRBJ2-2; CDR3 DNA: TGTGCCAGCTCACAGGGACAGGTGGACACCGGGGAGCTGTTTTTT; CDR3 protein: CASSQGQVDTGELFF
V gene: TRBV11-3; clone size: .; CDR3 length: 14; D gene: .; J gene: TRBJ2-7; CDR3 DNA: TGTGCCAGCAGCTTATCTGCTGCCTCCGTCGAGCAGTACTTC; CDR3 protein: CASSLSAASVEQYF
V gene: TRBV6-1; clone size: .; CDR3 length: 14; D gene: .; J gene: TRBJ1-1; CDR3 DNA: TGTGCCAGCACCGAAGGGGGAAGGGTCACTGAAGCTTTCTTT; CDR3 protein: CASTEGGRVTEAFF
V gene: TRBV6-1; clone size: .; CDR3 length: 14; D gene: .; J gene: TRBJ2-7; CDR3 DNA: TGTGCCAGCAGGGAACCGGGACTTGTGTACGAGCAGTACTTC; CDR3 protein: CASREPGLVYEQYF
V gene: TRBV25-1; clone size: many; CDR3 length: 13; D gene: TRBD1; J gene: TRBJ2-7; CDR3 DNA: TGTGCCAGCACAGGACAGGGCCCGTACGAGCAGTACTTC; CDR3 protein: CASTGQGPYEQYF
V gene: TRBV6-1; clone size: .; CDR3 length: 14; D gene: .; J gene: TRBJ2-6; CDR3 DNA: TGTGCCAGCAGTGAAGGGTCTGGGGCCAACGTCCTGACTTTC; CDR3 protein: CASSEGSGANVLTF
V gene: TRBV2; clone size: .; CDR3 length: 16; D gene: TRBD2; J gene: TRBJ2-3; CDR3 DNA: TGTGCCAGCAGTCTCCTAGCTAGCGGGAACGTTGATACGCAGTATTTT; CDR3 protein: CASSLLASGNVDTQYF
V gene: TRBV5-1; clone size: .; CDR3 length: 16; D gene: TRBD1; J gene: TRBJ2-2; CDR3 DNA: TGCGCCAGCAGCTTGGCCGAGGACAGGGTCACCGGGGAGCTGTTTTTT; CDR3 protein: CASSLAEDRVTGELFF
V gene: TRBV5-7; clone size: .; CDR3 length: 14; D gene: .; J gene: TRBJ2-7; CDR3 DNA: TGTGCCAGCAGCCCCGGTTATTCGCCCTACGAGCAGTACTTC; CDR3 protein: CASSPGYSPYEQYF
V gene: TRBV5-1; clone size: .; CDR3 length: 13; D gene: .; J gene: TRBJ1-1; CDR3 DNA: TGCGCCAGCAGCCTCGGGACGAACACTGAAGCTTTCTTT; CDR3 protein: CASSLGTNTEAFF
V gene: TRBV11-2; clone size: .; CDR3 length: 15; D gene: TRBD1; J gene: TRBJ2-7; CDR3 DNA: TGTGCCAGCAGCTTACACGGGACAGGGGGGAGAGAGCAGTACTTC; CDR3 protein: CASSLHGTGGREQYF
V gene: TRBV7-9; clone size: few; CDR3 length: 13; D gene: .; J gene: TRBJ1-5; CDR3 DNA: TGTGCCAGCAGCTTACAGGCCTATCAGCCCCAGCATTTT; CDR3 protein: CASSLQAYQPQHF
V gene: TRBV4-2; clone size: .; CDR3 length: 14; D gene: .; J gene: TRBJ1-2; CDR3 DNA: TGTGCCAGCAGCCAAGGGACAGCTAACTATGGCTACACCTTC; CDR3 protein: CASSQGTANYGYTF
V gene: TRBV11-2; clone size: .; CDR3 length: 16; D gene: TRBD2; J gene: TRBJ2-7; CDR3 DNA: TGTGCCAGCAGCTCATACAGCGGGAGCTCCCCCCACGAGCAGTACTTC; CDR3 protein: CASSSYSGSSPHEQYF
V gene: TRBV9; clone size: .; CDR3 length: 14; D gene: TRBD2; J gene: TRBJ2-3; CDR3 DNA: TGTGCCAGCGGAACTAGCGGGAGAACAGATACGCAGTATTTT; CDR3 protein: CASGTSGRTDTQYF
V gene: TRBV5-1; clone size: many; CDR3 length: 14; D gene: .; J gene: TRBJ2-7; CDR3 DNA: TGCGCCAGCAGCTTGCGGCGGGGATCCTCGGAGCAGTACTTC; CDR3 protein: CASSLRRGSSEQYF
V gene: TRBV6-5; clone size: .; CDR3 length: 14; D gene: .; J gene: TRBJ2-1; CDR3 DNA: TGTGCCAGCAGAGTAGCGGTGGCCTTTAATGAGCAGTTCTTC; CDR3 protein: CASRVAVAFNEQFF
V gene: TRBV7-9; clone size: many; CDR3 length: 15; D gene: .; J gene: TRBJ1-5; CDR3 DNA: TGTGCCAGCACCTTTTATGACAATAGCAATCAGCCCCAGCATTTT; CDR3 protein: CASTFYDNSNQPQHF
V gene: TRBV4-2; clone size: .; CDR3 length: 15; D gene: .; J gene: TRBJ1-3; CDR3 DNA: TGTGCCAGCAGCCTGGACCGCTTCTCTGGAAACACCATATATTTT; CDR3 protein: CASSLDRFSGNTIYF